The 7 T cell receptor beta chains in this list originate from one sample, sequenced in a study of cytomegalovirus exposure and HLA in healthy donors. PCR used 60 Vbeta primers and 13 Jbeta primers. Profiled with immunoSEQ multiplex PCR; TCRdb holds only in-frame clones, not every one. The sample consists of over 150,000 clones, roughly 89% of them appearing once. The sample taken for sequencing was PBMCs. All receptors derive from a woman under 40 in good health and CMV-seronegative.

The sample holds a few counts of this clone. The CDR3 spells CASRGTGDNYGYTF. CDR3 nucleotide sequence: TGTGCCAGCAGGGGGACGGGGGATAACTATGGCTACACCTTC. The chain recombines TRBV6-1 with TRBJ1-2, with D maybe TRBD1 (5 bases). The CDR3 sequence is 14 residues long. Trimming took 6 bases from V and 1 from J, leaving 12 bases between them. Germline V CDR1 and CDR2: MNHNS, SASEGT.

V is TRBV5-1 and J is TRBJ2-3; 10 bases line up with TRBD1. V shed 0 bases, J shed 4 bases, and the junction held 14 bases outside the gene matches. Germline V CDR1 and CDR2: SGHRS, YFSETQ. The CDR3 runs to 19 residues. The CDR3 loop is CASSLAYSGQGRVADTQYF. In nucleotides, the CDR3 is TGCGCCAGCAGCTTGGCCTACTCGGGACAGGGGAGGGTAGCAGATACGCAGTATTTT.

The chain has TRBV7-8 and TRBJ2-2; possible D gene TRBD2, 6 bases. Trimming removed 5 bases from V and 4 bases from J, with 20 bases in between. CDR1 and CDR2 (germline): SGHVS, FQNEAQ. CDR3 size: 17 residues. The CDR3 loop is CASSPRGGAVVTGELFF. DNA for the CDR3: TGTGCCAGCAGCCCACGAGGAGGGGCGGTAGTCACCGGGGAGCTGTTTTTT.

This sequence joins TRBV5-4 and TRBJ1-1, with TRBD1 matching 9 bases. Germline values: CDR1 SGHNT, CDR2 YYREEE (reference sequence). This CDR3 comprises 16 residues. The V and J ends lost 4 bases and 6 bases, in that order; junction bases with no gene match: 13. CDR3 nucleotides: TGTGCCAGCAGCCCGCTCCCCCCGGGACAGGGTTCTGAAGCTTTCTTT. Protein product: CASSPLPPGQGSEAFF.

A remark on this clone: In the same sample, other DNA sequences code for this CDR3. V is TRBV9 and J is TRBJ1-2; D is unclear. CDR1 and CDR2 from the germline V gene are SGDLS and YYNGEE. The CDR3 extends over 16 amino acids. Trimming pared 2 bases from V and 2 bases from J, leaving 16 bases between. The CDR3 region has the DNA TGTGCCAGCAGCGTGTCTGGGCGGGAGGGCAACTATGGCTACACCTTC. Its translation: CASSVSGREGNYGYTF.

The chain employs TRBV11-2 and TRBJ1-4, with D unclear. Germline CDR1 is SGHAT and CDR2 is FQNNGV. This CDR3 has 13 amino acids. V shed 4 bases and J shed 8 bases, with 11 bases lying between them. The CDR3 DNA reads as TGTGCCAGCAGCTCAACGGAGGGAGAAAAACTGTTTTTT. Residues: CASSSTEGEKLFF.

V and J are TRBV6-1 and TRBJ2-7, with 12 positions matching TRBD2. Germline lookup yields CDR1 MNHNS and CDR2 SASEGT. The CDR3 consists of 15 residues. Germline trimming cut 4 bases from V and 6 bases from J; bases unmatched to any gene: 7. The CDR3 here is CASSVTTSGGREQYF. The CDR3 DNA follows: TGTGCCAGCAGTGTAACGACTAGCGGGGGACGCGAGCAGTACTTC.